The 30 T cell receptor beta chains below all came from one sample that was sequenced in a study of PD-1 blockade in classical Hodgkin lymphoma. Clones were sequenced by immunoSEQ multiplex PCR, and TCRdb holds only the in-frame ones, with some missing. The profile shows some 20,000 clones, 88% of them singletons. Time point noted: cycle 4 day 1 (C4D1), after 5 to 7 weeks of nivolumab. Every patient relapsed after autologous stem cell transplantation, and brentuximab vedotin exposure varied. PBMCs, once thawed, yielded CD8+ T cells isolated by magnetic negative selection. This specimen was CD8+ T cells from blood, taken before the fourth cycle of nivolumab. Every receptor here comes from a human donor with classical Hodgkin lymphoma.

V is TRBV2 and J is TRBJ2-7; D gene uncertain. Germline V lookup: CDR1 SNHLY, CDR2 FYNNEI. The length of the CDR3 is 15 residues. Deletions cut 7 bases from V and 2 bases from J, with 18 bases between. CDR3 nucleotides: TGTGCCAGCACCACCCTCCGTACCCCCCCCTACGAGCAGTACTTC. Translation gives CASTTLRTPPYEQYF.

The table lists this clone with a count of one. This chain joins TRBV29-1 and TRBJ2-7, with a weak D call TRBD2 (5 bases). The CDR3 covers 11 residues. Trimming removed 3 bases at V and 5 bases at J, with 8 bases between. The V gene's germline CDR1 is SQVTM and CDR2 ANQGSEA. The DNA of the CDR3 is TGCAGCGTTGAGGGGAGAGACGAGCAGTACTTC. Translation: CSVEGRDEQYF.

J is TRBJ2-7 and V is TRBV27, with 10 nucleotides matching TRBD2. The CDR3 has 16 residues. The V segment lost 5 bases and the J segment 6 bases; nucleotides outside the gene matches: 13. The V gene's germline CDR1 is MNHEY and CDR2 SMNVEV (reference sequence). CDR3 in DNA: TGTGCCAGCAGTCCCCCCCTTCTAGCGGGAGTAATCGAGCAGTACTTC. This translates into CASSPPLLAGVIEQYF.

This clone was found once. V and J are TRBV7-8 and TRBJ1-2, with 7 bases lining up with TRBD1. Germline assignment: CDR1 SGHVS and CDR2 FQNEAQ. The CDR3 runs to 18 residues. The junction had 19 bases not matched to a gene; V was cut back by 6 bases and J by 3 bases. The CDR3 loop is CASRPGAPNRGSDYGYTF. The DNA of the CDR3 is TGTGCCAGCAGACCCGGGGCCCCTAACAGGGGTTCTGACTATGGCTACACCTTC.

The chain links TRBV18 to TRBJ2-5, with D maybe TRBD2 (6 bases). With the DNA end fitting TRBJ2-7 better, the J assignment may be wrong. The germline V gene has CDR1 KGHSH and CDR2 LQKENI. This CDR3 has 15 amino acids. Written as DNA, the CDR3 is TGTGCCAGCTCACCGGGGTCCCAGGGAGGCCACGAGCAGTACTTC. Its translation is CASSPGSQGGHEQYF.

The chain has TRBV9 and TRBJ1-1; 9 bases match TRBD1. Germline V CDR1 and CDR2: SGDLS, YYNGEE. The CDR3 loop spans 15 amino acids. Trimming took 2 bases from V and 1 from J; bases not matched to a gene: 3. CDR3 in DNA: TGTGCCAGCAGCGTCCCGGGACAGGGGAACACTGAAGCTTTCTTT. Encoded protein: CASSVPGQGNTEAFF.

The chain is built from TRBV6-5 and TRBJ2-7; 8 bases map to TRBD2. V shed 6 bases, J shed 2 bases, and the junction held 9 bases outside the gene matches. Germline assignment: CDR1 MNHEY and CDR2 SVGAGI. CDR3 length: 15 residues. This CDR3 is CASRQERERPYEQYF. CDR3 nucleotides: TGTGCCAGCAGGCAAGAGCGGGAGCGTCCCTACGAGCAGTACTTC.

The CDR3 coding sequence is TGTGCCAGGAAGAGGGGACTAGCCAGCACAGATACGCAGTATTTT. This encodes CARKRGLASTDTQYF. J is TRBJ2-3 and V is TRBV27, with 9 bases identical to TRBD2. CDR3 size: 15 residues. J gave up 0 bases and V 9 bases, and 7 bases lay outside the gene matches. Germline loops: CDR1 MNHEY, CDR2 SMNVEV (reference sequence).

This CDR3 reads CASSLVGPTYQPQHF. In DNA form, the CDR3 reads TGTGCCAGCAGTTTAGTAGGCCCGACTTATCAGCCCCAGCATTTT. The V gene is TRBV27, the J gene TRBJ1-5; no firm D call. The V and J ends lost 2 bases and 5 bases respectively, with 13 bases between them. From germline, CDR1 is MNHEY and CDR2 SMNVEV (reference sequence). The CDR3 length is 15 residues.

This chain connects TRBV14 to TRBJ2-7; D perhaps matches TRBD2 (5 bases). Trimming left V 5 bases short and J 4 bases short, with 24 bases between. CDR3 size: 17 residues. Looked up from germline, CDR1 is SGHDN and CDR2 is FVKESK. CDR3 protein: CASSSLGGPTFLYEQYF. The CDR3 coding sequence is TGTGCCAGCAGCTCCCTCGGCGGGCCCACCTTCCTGTACGAGCAGTACTTC.

The CDR3 reads CASRDRGLPYEQYF. For the CDR3, the DNA is TGTGCCAGCAGAGACAGGGGGCTACCCTACGAGCAGTACTTC. V usage is TRBV7-8 and J usage is TRBJ2-7, with 10 bases identical to TRBD1. This CDR3 has 14 residues. Trimming removed 6 bases from V and 2 bases from J; junction bases left unmatched: 4. The germline gives CDR1 SGHVS, CDR2 FQNEAQ.

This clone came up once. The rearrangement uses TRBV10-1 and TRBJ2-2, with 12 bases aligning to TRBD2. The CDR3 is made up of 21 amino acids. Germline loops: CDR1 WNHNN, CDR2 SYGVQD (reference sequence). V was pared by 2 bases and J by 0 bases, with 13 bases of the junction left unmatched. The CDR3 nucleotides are TGCGCCAGCAGTGAGCCCGGGCGGGAAACTAGCGGGAGGCCGAACACCGGGGAGCTGTTTTTT. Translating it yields CASSEPGRETSGRPNTGELFF.

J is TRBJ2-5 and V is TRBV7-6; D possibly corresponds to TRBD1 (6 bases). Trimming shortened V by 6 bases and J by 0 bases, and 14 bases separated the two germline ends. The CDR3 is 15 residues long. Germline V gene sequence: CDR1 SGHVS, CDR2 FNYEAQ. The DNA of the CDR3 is TGTGCCAGCAGTTCGCTCCCAGGGGACCAAGAGACCCAGTACTTC. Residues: CASSSLPGDQETQYF.

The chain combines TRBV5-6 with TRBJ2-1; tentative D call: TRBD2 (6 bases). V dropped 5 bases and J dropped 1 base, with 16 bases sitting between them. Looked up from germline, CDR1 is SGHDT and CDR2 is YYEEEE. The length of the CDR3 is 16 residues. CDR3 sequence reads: CASSPSRGRSYNEQFF. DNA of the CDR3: TGTGCCAGCAGTCCGAGCCGGGGGAGATCCTACAATGAGCAGTTCTTC.

CDR3 DNA sequence: TGTGCCAGCAGCCCCGCCGAAGGGGTTACCGGGGAGCTGTTTTTT. Protein product: CASSPAEGVTGELFF. This chain uses TRBV7-9 with TRBJ2-2, with a possible D match to TRBD1 (5 bases). The V end was cut by 5 bases, the J end by 5 bases, with 15 bases between. The CDR3 loop spans 15 amino acids. Germline loops: CDR1 SEHNR, CDR2 FQNEAQ (reference sequence).

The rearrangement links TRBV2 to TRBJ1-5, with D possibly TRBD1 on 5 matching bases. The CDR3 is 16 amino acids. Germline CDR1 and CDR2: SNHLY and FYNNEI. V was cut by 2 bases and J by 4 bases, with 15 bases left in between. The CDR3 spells CASSEIRRAGNQPQHF. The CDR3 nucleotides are TGTGCCAGCAGTGAAATCAGGCGGGCAGGGAATCAGCCCCAGCATTTT.

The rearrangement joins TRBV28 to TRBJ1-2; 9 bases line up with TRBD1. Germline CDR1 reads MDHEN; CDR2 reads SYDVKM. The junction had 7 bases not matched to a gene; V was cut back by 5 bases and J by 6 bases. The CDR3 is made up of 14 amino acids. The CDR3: CASSPPGQGHGYTF. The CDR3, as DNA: TGTGCCAGCAGTCCGCCGGGACAGGGACATGGCTACACCTTC.

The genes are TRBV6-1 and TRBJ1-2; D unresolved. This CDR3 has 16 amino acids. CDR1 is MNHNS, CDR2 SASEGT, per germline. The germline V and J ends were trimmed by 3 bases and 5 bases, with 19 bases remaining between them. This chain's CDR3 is CASSETRSVILYGYTF. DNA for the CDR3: TGTGCCAGCAGTGAGACCCGGAGTGTCATCCTTTATGGCTACACCTTC.

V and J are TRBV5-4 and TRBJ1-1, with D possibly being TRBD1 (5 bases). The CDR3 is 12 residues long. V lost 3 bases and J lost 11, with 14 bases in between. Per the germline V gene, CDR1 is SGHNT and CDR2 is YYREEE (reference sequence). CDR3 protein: CASSWGGGYAFF. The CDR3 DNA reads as TGTGCCAGCAGCTGGGGTGGGGGGTACGCTTTCTTT.

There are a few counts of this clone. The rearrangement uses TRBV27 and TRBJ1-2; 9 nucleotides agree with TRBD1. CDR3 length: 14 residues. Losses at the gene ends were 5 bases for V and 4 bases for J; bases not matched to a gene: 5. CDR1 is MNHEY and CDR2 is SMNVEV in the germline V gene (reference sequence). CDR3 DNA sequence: TGTGCCAGCAGTCCAGGGACAGGGACCTATGGCTACACCTTC. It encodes CASSPGTGTYGYTF.

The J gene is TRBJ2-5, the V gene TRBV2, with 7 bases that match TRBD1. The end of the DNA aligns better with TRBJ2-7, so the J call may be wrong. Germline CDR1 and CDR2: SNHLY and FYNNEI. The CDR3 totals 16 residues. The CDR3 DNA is TGTGCCAGCAGTGACATCCCCCGGGACAGAGGTTACGAGCAGTACTTC. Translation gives CASSDIPRDRGYEQYF.

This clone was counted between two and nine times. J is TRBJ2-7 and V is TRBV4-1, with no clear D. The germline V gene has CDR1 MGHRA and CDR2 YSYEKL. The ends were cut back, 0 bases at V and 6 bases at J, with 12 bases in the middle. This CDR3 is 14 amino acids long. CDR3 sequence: CASSQDAAAGEQYF. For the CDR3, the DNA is TGCGCCAGCAGCCAAGATGCGGCAGCAGGCGAGCAGTACTTC.

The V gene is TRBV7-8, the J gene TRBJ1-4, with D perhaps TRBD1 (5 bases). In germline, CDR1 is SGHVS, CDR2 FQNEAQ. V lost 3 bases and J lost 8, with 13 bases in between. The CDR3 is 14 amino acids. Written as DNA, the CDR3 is TGTGCCAGCAGCTTTGGTGCAGACAGCGAAAAACTGTTTTTT. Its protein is CASSFGADSEKLFF.

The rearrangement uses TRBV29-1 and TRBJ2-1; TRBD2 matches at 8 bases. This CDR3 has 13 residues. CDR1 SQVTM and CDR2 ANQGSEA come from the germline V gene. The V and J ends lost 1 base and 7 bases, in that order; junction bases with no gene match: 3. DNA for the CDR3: TGCAGCGTTGAAGGGACTAGCATGAATGAGCAGTTCTTC. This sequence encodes CSVEGTSMNEQFF.

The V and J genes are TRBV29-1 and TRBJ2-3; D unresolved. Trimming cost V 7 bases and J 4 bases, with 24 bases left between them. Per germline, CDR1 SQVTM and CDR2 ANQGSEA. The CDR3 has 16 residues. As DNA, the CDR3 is TGCAGCGGGATAATGCAAGAGAGGAGCTTCGCAGATACGCAGTATTTT. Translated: CSGIMQERSFADTQYF.

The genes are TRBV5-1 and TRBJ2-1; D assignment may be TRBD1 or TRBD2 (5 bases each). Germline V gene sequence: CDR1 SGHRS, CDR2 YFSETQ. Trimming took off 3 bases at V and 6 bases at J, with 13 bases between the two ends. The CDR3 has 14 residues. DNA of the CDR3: TGCGCCAGCAGCTATAGGGACGGAAGCAATGAGCAGTTCTTC. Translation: CASSYRDGSNEQFF.

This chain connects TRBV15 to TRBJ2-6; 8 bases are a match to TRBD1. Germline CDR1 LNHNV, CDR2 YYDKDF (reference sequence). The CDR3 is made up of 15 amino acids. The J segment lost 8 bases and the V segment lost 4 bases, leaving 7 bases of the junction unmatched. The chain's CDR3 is CATSIKQGGSNVLTF. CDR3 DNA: TGTGCCACCAGCATCAAACAGGGGGGATCCAACGTCCTGACTTTC.

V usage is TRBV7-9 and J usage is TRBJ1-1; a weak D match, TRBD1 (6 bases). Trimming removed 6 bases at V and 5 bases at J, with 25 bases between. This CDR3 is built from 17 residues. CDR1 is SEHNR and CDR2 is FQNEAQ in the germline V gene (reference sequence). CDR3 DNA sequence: TGTGCCAGCAGTCAAGGAGGGAGATACAGGGAGGGGACTGAAGCTTTCTTT. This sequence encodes CASSQGGRYREGTEAFF.

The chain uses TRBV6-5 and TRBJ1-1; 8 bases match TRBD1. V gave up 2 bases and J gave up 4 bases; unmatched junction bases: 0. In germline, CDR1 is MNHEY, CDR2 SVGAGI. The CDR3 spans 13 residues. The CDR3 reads CASSYGQGTEAFF. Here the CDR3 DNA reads TGTGCCAGCAGTTACGGACAGGGCACTGAAGCTTTCTTT.

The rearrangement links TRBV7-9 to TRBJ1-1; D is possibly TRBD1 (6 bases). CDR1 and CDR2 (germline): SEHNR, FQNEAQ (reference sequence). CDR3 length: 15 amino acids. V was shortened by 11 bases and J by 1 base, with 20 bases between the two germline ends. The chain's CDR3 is CAGGTGQSKNTEAFF. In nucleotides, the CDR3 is TGTGCCGGAGGAACAGGGCAGTCAAAGAACACTGAAGCTTTCTTT.